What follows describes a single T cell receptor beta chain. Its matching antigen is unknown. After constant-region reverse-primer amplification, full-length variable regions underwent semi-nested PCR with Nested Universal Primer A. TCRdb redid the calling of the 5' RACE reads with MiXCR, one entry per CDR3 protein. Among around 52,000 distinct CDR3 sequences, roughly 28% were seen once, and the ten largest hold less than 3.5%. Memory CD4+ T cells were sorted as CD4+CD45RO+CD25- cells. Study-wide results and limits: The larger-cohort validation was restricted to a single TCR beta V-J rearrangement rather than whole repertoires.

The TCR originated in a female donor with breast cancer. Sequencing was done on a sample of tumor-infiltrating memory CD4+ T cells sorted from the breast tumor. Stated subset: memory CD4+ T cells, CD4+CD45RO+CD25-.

The CDR3 loop reads CASSGDRSHTEAFF. Here the CDR3 DNA reads TGTGCCAGCAGTGGGGACAGGTCGCACACTGAAGCTTTCTTT. The J gene is TRBJ1-1, the V gene TRBV2, with 8 bases matching TRBD1. Trimming took 4 bases from V and 3 from J; bases not matched to a gene: 4. The CDR3 runs 14 residues. The V gene's germline CDR1 is SNHLY and CDR2 FYNNEI.